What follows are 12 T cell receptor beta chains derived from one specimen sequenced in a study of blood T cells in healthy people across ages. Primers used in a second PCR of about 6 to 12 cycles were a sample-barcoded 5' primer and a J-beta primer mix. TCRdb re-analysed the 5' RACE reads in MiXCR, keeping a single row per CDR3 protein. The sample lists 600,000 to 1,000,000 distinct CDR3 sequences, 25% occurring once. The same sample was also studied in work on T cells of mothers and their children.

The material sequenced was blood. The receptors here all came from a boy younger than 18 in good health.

CDR3 DNA: TGTGCCAGCAGCTTAGGTGTATTTGGGCGGAGCACAGATACGCAGTATTTT. Translating it yields CASSLGVFGRSTDTQYF. V gene TRBV7-8 combines with J gene TRBJ2-3; D uncertain. The CDR3 has 17 amino acids. Germline CDR1 reads SGHVS; CDR2 reads FQNEAQ. Trimming removed 1 base from V and 0 bases from J, with 14 bases in between.

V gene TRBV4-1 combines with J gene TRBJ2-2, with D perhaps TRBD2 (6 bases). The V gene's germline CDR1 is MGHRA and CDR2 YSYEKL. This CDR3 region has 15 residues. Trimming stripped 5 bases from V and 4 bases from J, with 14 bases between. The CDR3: CASSLSLGGTGELFF. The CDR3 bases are TGCGCCAGCAGCTTAAGCCTGGGGGGCACCGGGGAGCTGTTTTTT.

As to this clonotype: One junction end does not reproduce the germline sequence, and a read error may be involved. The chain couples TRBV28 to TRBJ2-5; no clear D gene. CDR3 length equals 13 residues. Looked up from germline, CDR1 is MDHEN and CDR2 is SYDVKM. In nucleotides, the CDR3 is TGTGCCGGCAGCGTTCAGAACCAAGAGACCCAGTACTTC. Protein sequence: CAGSVQNQETQYF. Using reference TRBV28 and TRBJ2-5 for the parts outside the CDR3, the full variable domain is DVKVTQSSRYLVKRTGEKVFLECVQDMDHENMFWYRQDPGLGLRLIYFSYDVKMKEKGDIPEGYSVSREKKERFSLILESASTNQTSMYLCAGSVQNQETQYFGPGTRLLVL.

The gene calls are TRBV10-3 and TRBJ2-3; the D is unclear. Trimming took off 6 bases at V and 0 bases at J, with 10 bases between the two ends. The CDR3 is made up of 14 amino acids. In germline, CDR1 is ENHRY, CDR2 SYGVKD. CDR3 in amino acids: CAISPSSSTDTQYF. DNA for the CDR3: TGTGCCATCAGCCCCAGCTCTAGCACAGATACGCAGTATTTT.

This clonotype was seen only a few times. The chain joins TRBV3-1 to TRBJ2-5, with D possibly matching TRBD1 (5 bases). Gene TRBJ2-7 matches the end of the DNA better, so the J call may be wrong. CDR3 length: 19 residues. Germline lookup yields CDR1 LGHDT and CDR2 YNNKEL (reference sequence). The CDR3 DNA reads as TGTGCCAGCAGCCCACAAGGGCAGGGTTGGGCCGCCGTAGACTACGAGCAGTACTTC. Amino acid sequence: CASSPQGQGWAAVDYEQYF.

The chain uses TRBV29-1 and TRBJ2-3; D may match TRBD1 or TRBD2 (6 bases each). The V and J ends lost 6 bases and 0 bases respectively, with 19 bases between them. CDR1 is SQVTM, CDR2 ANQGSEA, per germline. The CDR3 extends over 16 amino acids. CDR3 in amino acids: CSVDLAGTPSTDTQYF. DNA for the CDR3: TGCAGCGTCGACTTGGCGGGGACACCCAGCACAGATACGCAGTATTTT.

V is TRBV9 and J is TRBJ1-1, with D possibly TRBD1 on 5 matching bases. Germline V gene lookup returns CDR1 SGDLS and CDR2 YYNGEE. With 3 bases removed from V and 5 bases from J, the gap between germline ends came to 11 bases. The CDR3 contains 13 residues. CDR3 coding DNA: TGTGCCAGCAGCGCAGGGTTTGGGACTGAAGCTTTCTTT. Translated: CASSAGFGTEAFF.

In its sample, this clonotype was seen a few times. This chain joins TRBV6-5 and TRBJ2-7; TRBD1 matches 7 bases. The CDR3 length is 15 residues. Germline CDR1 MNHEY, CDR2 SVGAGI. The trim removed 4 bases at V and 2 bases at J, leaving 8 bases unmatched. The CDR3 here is CASSSPAGTAYEQYF. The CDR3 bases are TGTGCCAGCAGTTCCCCCGCAGGGACAGCCTACGAGCAGTACTTC.

CDR3 in DNA: TGCAGCGTTGAAGATCGGCTAGCGGGACAGTTCTTC. Its translation is CSVEDRLAGQFF. The rearrangement joins TRBV29-1 to TRBJ2-1; 9 bases map to TRBD2. CDR3 length: 12 amino acids. The V gene's germline CDR1 is SQVTM and CDR2 ANQGSEA. The V gene end was trimmed by 0 bases and the J gene end by 13 bases; junction bases not matched to a gene: 4.

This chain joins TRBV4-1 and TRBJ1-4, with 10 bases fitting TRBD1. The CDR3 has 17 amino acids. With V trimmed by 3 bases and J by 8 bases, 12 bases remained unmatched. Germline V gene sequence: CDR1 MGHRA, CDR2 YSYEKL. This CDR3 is CASSQTLPGQGNEKLFF. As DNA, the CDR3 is TGCGCCAGCAGCCAGACCTTGCCGGGACAGGGGAACGAAAAACTGTTTTTT.

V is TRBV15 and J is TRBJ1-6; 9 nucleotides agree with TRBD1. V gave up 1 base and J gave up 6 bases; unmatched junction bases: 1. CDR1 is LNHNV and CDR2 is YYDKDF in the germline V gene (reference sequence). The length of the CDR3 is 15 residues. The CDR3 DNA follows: TGTGCCACCAGCAGAGGACAGGGGGGTAATTCACCCCTCCACTTT. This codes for CATSRGQGGNSPLHF.

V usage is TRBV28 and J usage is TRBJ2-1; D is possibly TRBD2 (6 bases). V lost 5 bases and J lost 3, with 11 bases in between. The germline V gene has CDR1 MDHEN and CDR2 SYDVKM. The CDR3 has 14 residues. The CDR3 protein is CASSPLADYNEQFF. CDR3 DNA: TGTGCCAGCAGTCCATTAGCGGACTACAATGAGCAGTTCTTC.